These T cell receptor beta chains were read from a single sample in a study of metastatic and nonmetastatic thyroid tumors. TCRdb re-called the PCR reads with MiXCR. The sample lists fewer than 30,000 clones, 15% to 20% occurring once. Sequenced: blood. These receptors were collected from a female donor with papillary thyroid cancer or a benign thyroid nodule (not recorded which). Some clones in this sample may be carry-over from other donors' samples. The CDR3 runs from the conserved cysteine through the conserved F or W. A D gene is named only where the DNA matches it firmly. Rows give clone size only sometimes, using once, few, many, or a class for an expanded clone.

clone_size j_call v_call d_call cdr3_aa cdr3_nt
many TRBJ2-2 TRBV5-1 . CASSLDGVDTGELFF TGCGCCAGCAGCTTGGACGGAGTCGACACCGGGGAGCTGTTTTTT
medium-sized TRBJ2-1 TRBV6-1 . CASSEEATGLREQFF TGTGCCAGCAGTGAAGAAGCGACAGGTCTAAGAGAGCAGTTCTTC
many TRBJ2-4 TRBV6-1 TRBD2 CASRSREEAKNIQYF TGTGCCAGCAGATCCCGGGAGGAAGCCAAAAACATTCAGTACTTC
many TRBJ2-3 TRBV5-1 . CASSSRGSSTDTQYF TGCGCCAGCAGCTCTCGGGGGTCTAGCACAGATACGCAGTATTTT
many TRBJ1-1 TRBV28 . CASSLERGRGAFF TGTGCCAGCAGTTTAGAGAGGGGGAGGGGGGCTTTCTTT
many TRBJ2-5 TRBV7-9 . CASSPQVRREGETQYF TGTGCCAGCAGCCCCCAAGTAAGGAGGGAAGGGGAGACCCAGTACTTC
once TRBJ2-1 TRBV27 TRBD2 CASKTSGTSVYNEKFF TGTGCCAGCAAGACGTCCGGTACTAGCGTATACAATGAGAAGTTCTTC
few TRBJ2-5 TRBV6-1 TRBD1 CASSERGQEETQYF TGTGCCAGCAGTGAAAGGGGACAGGAAGAGACCCAGTACTTC
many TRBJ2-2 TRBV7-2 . CASSLFTAANTGELFF TGTGCCAGCAGCTTATTTACAGCTGCGAACACCGGGGAGCTGTTTTTT
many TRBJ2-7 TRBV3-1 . CASSQESSTNEQYF TGTGCCAGCAGCCAAGAATCGAGTACCAACGAGCAGTACTTC
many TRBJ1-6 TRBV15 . CATSRAGVGNSPLHF TGTGCCACCAGCAGAGCAGGGGTCGGTAATTCACCCCTCCACTTT
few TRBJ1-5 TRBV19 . CASSNGHGNQPQHF TGTGCCAGTAGTAACGGACATGGCAATCAACCCCAGCATTTT
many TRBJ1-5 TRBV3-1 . CASSQGDMRYSNQPQHF TGTGCCAGCAGCCAGGGGGACATGAGATATAGCAATCAGCCCCAGCATTTT
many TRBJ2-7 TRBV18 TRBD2 CASSRFSGYEQYF TGTGCCAGCTCTAGATTTAGCGGGTACGAGCAGTACTTC
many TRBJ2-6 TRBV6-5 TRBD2 CASSRLAGGPFSGANVLTF TGTGCCAGCAGTAGGTTAGCGGGGGGCCCTTTCTCTGGGGCCAACGTCCTGACTTTC
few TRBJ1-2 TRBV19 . CASKRPGLNYGYTF TGTGCCAGTAAGCGCCCAGGGCTTAACTATGGCTACACCTTC
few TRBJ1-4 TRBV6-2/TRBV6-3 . CASSYGYRQGIPEKLFF TGTGCCAGCAGTTACGGTTACCGTCAGGGGATCCCTGAAAAACTGTTTTTT
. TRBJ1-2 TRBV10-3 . CAISESSQGYGYTF TGTGCCATCAGTGAGTCGTCCCAGGGCTATGGCTACACCTTC
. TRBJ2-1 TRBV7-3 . CASSPHRNEQLF TGTGCCAGCAGCCCGCACAGGAATGAGCAGCTCTTC
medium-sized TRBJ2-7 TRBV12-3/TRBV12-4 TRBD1 CASRSRWDRGYEQYF TGTGCCAGCAGATCCCGTTGGGACAGGGGTTACGAGCAGTACTTC
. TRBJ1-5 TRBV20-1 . CSASEQSGNQPQHF TGCAGTGCTAGCGAGCAGTCGGGCAATCAGCCCCAGCATTTT
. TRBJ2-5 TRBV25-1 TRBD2 CVSQGLAGGIQDTQYF TGTGTCAGCCAGGGACTAGCGGGAGGGATCCAAGATACCCAGTACTTC
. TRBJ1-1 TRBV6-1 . CASRTSPNTEAFF TGTGCCAGCAGAACCTCGCCTAACACTGAAGCTTTCTTT
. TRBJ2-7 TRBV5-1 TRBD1 CASSFDRGLDYGQYF TGTGCCAGCAGCTTCGACAGGGGGCTGGACTACGGGCAGTACTTC
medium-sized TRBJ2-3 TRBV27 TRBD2 CASSLVLAADTQYF TGTGCCAGCAGTTTAGTACTAGCGGCAGATACGCAGTATTTT
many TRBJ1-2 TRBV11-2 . CASSLDWGANYGYTF TGTGCCAGCAGCTTAGATTGGGGAGCTAACTATGGCTACACCTTC
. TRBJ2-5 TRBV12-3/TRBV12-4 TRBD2 CASSRGGVGLQETQYF TGTGCCAGCAGCCGGGGGGGTGTGGGGCTCCAAGAGACCCAGTACTTC
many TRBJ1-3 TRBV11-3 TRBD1 CASSFAGGIGNTIYF TGTGCCAGCAGCTTCGCAGGGGGCATTGGAAACACCATATATTTT
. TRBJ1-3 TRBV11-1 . CASSPPGGNSGNTIYF TGTGCCAGCAGCCCCCCAGGTGGCAACTCTGGAAACACCATATATTTT
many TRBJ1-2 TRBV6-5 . CASSYSITSGGGYTF TGTGCCAGCAGTTACTCGATAACTTCAGGTGGCGGCTACACCTTC
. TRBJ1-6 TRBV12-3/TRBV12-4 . CASSLGTGNSPLHF TGTGCCAGCAGTTTAGGGACGGGCAATTCACCCCTCCACTTT
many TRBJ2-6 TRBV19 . CASSGQPGANVLTF TGTGCCAGTAGCGGACAGCCTGGGGCCAACGTCCTGACTTTC
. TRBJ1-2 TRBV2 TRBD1 CASSEGRGVYGYTF TGTGCCAGCAGTGAGGGCAGGGGGGTCTATGGCTACACCTTC
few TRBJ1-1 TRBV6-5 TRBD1 CASSSYRGRDTEAFF TGTGCCAGCAGTTCCTACAGGGGGCGGGACACTGAAGCTTTCTTT
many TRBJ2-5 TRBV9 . CASSVEQEETQYF TGTGCCAGCAGCGTAGAGCAGGAAGAGACCCAGTACTTC
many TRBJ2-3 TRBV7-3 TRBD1 CASSLFTGDRAKDTQYF TGTGCCAGCAGCTTATTTACGGGGGACAGGGCTAAAGATACGCAGTATTTT
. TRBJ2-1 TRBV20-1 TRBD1 CSARDPWQGEANEQFF TGCAGTGCTAGAGATCCGTGGCAGGGGGAAGCAAATGAGCAGTTCTTC
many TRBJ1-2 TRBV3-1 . CASRHRDNYGYTF TGTGCCAGCAGACACAGGGATAACTATGGCTACACCTTC
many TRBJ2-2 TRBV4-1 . CASSHLGRGRGTGELFF TGCGCCAGCAGCCACCTAGGACGGGGTAGGGGCACCGGGGAGCTGTTTTTT
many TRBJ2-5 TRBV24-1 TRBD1 CATGDLNRDRGKETQYF TGTGCCACCGGTGACCTAAACCGGGACAGGGGAAAAGAGACCCAGTACTTC
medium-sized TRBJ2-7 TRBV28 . CASSATAPYEQYF TGTGCCAGCAGTGCGACGGCCCCCTACGAGCAGTACTTC
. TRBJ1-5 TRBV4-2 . CASSQVEGLSNQPQHF TGTGCCAGCAGCCAAGTGGAGGGCCTGAGCAATCAGCCCCAGCATTTT
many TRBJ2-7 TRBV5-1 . CASSPMRDEQYF TGCGCCAGCAGTCCGATGAGAGACGAGCAGTACTTC
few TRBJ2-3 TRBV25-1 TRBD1 CASSVFVSGGQERTDTQYF TGTGCCAGCAGTGTCTTTGTTTCTGGTGGACAGGAAAGAACAGATACGCAGTATTTT
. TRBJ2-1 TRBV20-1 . CSASTAQGEQFF TGCAGTGCTTCGACTGCCCAGGGTGAGCAGTTCTTC
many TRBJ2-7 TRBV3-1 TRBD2 CASSPLAAVGEQYF TGTGCCAGCAGCCCGCTAGCGGCCGTAGGCGAGCAGTACTTC
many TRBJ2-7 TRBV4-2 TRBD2 CASSQGAGGDYEQYF TGTGCCAGCAGCCAAGGGGCGGGGGGCGACTACGAGCAGTACTTC